This T cell receptor (beta chain) was sequenced in a study of regulatory T cells in long-lasting Graves disease. Study results and limitations: Gene preferences differed: TRBV28, TRBJ1-2, TRBJ2-5 in persistent cases. The study found lower TCR diversity in persistent Graves' patients than in newly diagnosed ones. With a small sample size, accuracy may have been reduced.

The time point is: newly diagnosed GD, antithyroid drugs for less than 3 months. With RNA extracted from PBMCs as input, the TCR library was made. V lost 0 bases and J 7 bases, leaving 19 bases between the germline ends. The CDR3 length is 17 residues. CDR1 is SGHNT and CDR2 is YENEEA in the germline V gene. This clonotype was counted many times. Its target is unknown. iRepertoire HTBI primers and Arm-PCR of CDR3 regions built TCR beta libraries. Original processing notes: The samples included around 65 TRBV and 14 TRBJ segments. TCRdb processed the multiplex PCR reads anew with MiXCR; each CDR3 protein has one entry. Here the V and J calls rest on TCRdb's processing, not on the authors' analysis. Of about 200,000 distinct CDR3 sequences listed, roughly 18% are singletons.

Sequenced material: peripheral blood mononuclear cells (PBMCs), taken at new diagnosis, from a patient treated with antithyroid drugs. The rearrangement links TRBV11-3 to TRBJ2-1; D might be TRBD1 or TRBD2, each matching 5 bases. The TCR sequence derives from a female donor with Graves disease. The CDR3 loop is CASSLDGTHGLANEQFF. The CDR3 DNA sequence: TGTGCCAGCAGCTTAGACGGGACCCACGGGCTGGCGAATGAGCAGTTCTTC.